The 8 T cell receptor beta chains given below trace back to one sample, sequenced in a study of T cell responses to AZD1222 COVID-19 vaccine. The data were produced by immunoSEQ multiplex PCR, yet TCRdb's version contains in-frame clones alone and is incomplete. The sample lists 100,000 or so clones; roughly 84% were seen once. The sequences come from peripheral blood, collected on day 0 of AZD1222 vaccination. The origin of the receptors is an adult in good health.

The rearrangement joins TRBV18 to TRBJ2-1, with D perhaps TRBD2 (5 bases). Between the trimmed V and J ends, which lost 2 bases and 8 bases, there was a span of 13 bases. Per the germline V gene, CDR1 is KGHSH and CDR2 is LQKENI. This CDR3 region has 14 residues. CDR3 amino acids: CASSPTGPGDEQFF. CDR3 coding DNA: TGTGCCAGCTCACCAACGGGCCCCGGGGATGAGCAGTTCTTC.

V is TRBV7-2 and J is TRBJ1-4; tentative D call: TRBD1 (6 bases). Germline V gene data show CDR1 as SGHTA and CDR2 as FQGNSA. There are 17 residues in the CDR3. V shed 2 bases and J shed 5 bases, with 18 bases lying between them. The CDR3 reads CASSLYSFGGTNEKLFF. The DNA for the CDR3 is TGTGCCAGCAGCTTATATAGTTTTGGCGGGACAAATGAAAAACTGTTTTTT.

The V gene is TRBV10-3, the J gene TRBJ2-3, with D perhaps TRBD1 or TRBD2 (5 bases each). Trimming removed 9 bases from V and 2 bases from J, with 12 bases in between. The CDR3 is made up of 13 amino acids. The V gene's germline CDR1 is ENHRY and CDR2 SYGVKD. The CDR3 DNA sequence: TGTGCCATTGGGACGGCTAACACAGATACGCAGTATTTT. Encoded protein: CAIGTANTDTQYF.

This clone has more than one count but fewer than ten. The CDR3 loop is CASSGGSMVEQFF. The CDR3 DNA reads as TGTGCCAGTTCGGGCGGGAGTATGGTTGAGCAGTTCTTC. The J gene is TRBJ2-1, the V gene TRBV19; 7 nucleotides match TRBD2. Trimming at V came to 8 bases and at J to 9 bases, leaving 10 bases not matched to a gene. Looked up from germline, CDR1 is LNHDA and CDR2 is SQIVND (reference sequence). The CDR3 spans 13 residues.

The genes are TRBV2 and TRBJ1-4, with D perhaps TRBD1 (6 bases). The CDR3 has 13 amino acids. Germline CDR1 SNHLY, CDR2 FYNNEI. Trimming pared 11 bases from V and 4 bases from J, leaving 14 bases between. CDR3: CAGGGDRNEKLFF. The DNA for the CDR3 is TGTGCCGGAGGGGGAGACCGTAATGAAAAACTGTTTTTT.

This clone was seen a few times. V and J are TRBV2 and TRBJ2-5; TRBD2 aligns across 14 bases. CDR3 length: 16 residues. V gave up 6 bases and J gave up 5 bases; unmatched junction bases: 8. Per germline, CDR1 SNHLY and CDR2 FYNNEI. DNA of the CDR3: TGTGCCAGCAGAGACGGACTAGCGGGGGGAGGGGAGACCCAGTACTTC. Residues: CASRDGLAGGGETQYF. The variable domain in full, completed from reference TRBV2 and TRBJ2-5, reads EPEVTQTPSHQVTQMGQEVILRCVPISNHLYFYWYRQILGQKVEFLVSFYNNEISEKSEIFDDQFSVERPDGSNFTLKIRSTKLEDSAMYFCASRDGLAGGGETQYFGPGTRLLVL.

Details on this clone: An end of the junction does not agree with germline; a read error may underlie this. The chain has TRBV7-9 and TRBJ2-2, with TRBD2 identical over 7 bases. Looked up from germline, CDR1 is SEHNR and CDR2 is FQNEAQ (reference sequence). The CDR3 runs 17 residues. The CDR3 coding sequence is TGTGCCTGCAGCTTTAGACGACTAGCCGAGAACACCGGGGAGCTGTTTTTT. Its translation: CACSFRRLAENTGELFF. Complete variable domain (other parts from reference TRBV7-9 and TRBJ2-2): DTGVSQNPRHKITKRGQNVTFRCDPISEHNRLYWYRQTLGQGPEFLTYFQNEAQLEKSRLLSDRFSAERPKGSFSTLEIQRTEQGDSAMYLCACSFRRLAENTGELFFGEGSRLTVL.

This clone was detected a few times. V is TRBV3-1 (or the pseudogene TRBV3-2) and J is TRBJ1-3; weak D call: TRBD1 (6 bases). Trimming took off 0 bases at V and 0 bases at J, with 15 bases between the two ends. Germline V gene lookup returns CDR1 LGHDT and CDR2 YNNKEL (reference sequence). The CDR3 consists of 18 residues. As DNA, the CDR3 is TGTGCCAGCAGCCAAGAGGCACTGGACAGTCCCTCTGGAAACACCATATATTTT. This translates into CASSQEALDSPSGNTIYF.